This section outlines one T cell receptor (beta chain) sequence together with its context. Its specific antigen is unknown. Base qualities are not recorded, but no much larger clone differs from it by a single base. A cohort of about 27 patients with locally advanced or metastatic urothelial carcinoma, treated at Memorial Sloan Kettering on a trial protocol, was included. Peripheral blood mononuclear cells were collected pretreatment and during treatment, with between 1 and 8 total time points obtained per patient. The Qiagen DNeasy Blood extraction kit was used to purify genomic DNA from total PBMCs and tumor samples. PBMCs were collected pretreatment and during treatment and were isolated and stored as previously described. Synthetic TCR analog templates were spiked into each PCR to estimate absolute template abundance from read counts. Using the immunoSEQ assay, TCRbeta CDR3 regions were amplified from genomic DNA with bias-controlled V and J gene primers. Sequencing of rearranged TCRbeta segments was performed at approximately 20X coverage. Concerning the study's data processing: Sequencing errors were corrected by clustering and CDR3s were annotated against IMGT to assign V, D and J genes. Out-of-frame and stop-codon sequences were excluded, and only productive TCRbeta rearrangements were used in downstream analyses. Clonality was computed as one minus Shannon entropy normalized by the log of the number of unique productive sequences. Clones differing between time points or between blood and tumor were identified by Fisher's exact test with Benjamini-Hochberg correction at adjusted p below 0.01. In TCRdb, the immuneACCESS table is reduced to in-frame sequences with V and J assigned. These tables do not hold every clone; where another copy was compared, an unresolved V gene accounts for under half, and the others remain unexplained. D and trimming were read from the DNA, whereas the V and J calls and clone size are those reported in that table. The sample contains tens of thousands of clones, 82% of them found a single time. 3.2% of the sample is taken by the ten largest.

According to the germline V gene (reference sequence), CDR1 reads LNHDA and CDR2 reads SQIVND. Taken from cysteine to phenylalanine, the CDR3 has 15 residues. Just CDR3 DNA is preserved here, 45 bases in frame from base 1. Unmatched junction bases come to 15, with V trimmed by 4 bases and J by 12 bases. The data originate from a study of PD-L1 blockade in urothelial cancer listed by TCRdb under 2017. For the wider study: Every patient began therapy in about 2014 and was given atezolizumab 1,200 mg intravenously every 3 weeks. Twenty-five of 29 patients were males with bladder-origin urothelial cancer, and 18 of 29 reported a prior smoking history. An ECOG performance status of 0 or 1 was recorded for the patients, and 0 to 3 prior chemotherapy regimens had been received by the patients. Blood samples were analyzed at two time points: 3 weeks after treatment start (second dose) and 6 weeks after treatment start. A median of about 150,000 T cells and 80,000 to 95,000 unique TCRs was obtained from blood samples, and a median clonality of about 0.08 was observed. The study, an exploratory multi-omic analysis, examined somatic, immune and clinical correlates of response to PD-L1 blockade with atezolizumab in urothelial cancer. Pretreatment tumor samples and matched peripheral blood, collected serially before and after atezolizumab treatment, underwent TCR sequencing. Durable clinical benefit meant progression-free survival longer than 6 months, and TCR features were also tested against progression-free and overall survival. Whole exome sequencing and RNA sequencing of pretreatment tumors were performed alongside TCR sequencing in the same patients. Durable clinical benefit was achieved by nine patients but not by the remaining 20. Twenty-nine patients had pretreatment blood TCR-seq, some 24 had at least one posttreatment blood collection, and some 24 had tumor TCR-seq. On the study overall, not on this receptor specifically: Among patients with durable benefit, tumor-associated TCR clones showed greater expansion in peripheral blood 3 weeks after treatment started (n of about 20, p = 0.022). Because the sample size was small (n ≈ 31) and many of the analyses were exploratory, the results are meant to be hypothesis-generating. Improved progression-free and overall survival was associated with having pretreatment peripheral blood TCR clonality below the median.

The sequencing here drew on PBMCs, taken around atezolizumab (anti-PD-L1) treatment. The receptor was isolated from a man between 65 and 85 years old with urothelial cancer. The V and J genes are TRBV19 and TRBJ1-5; TRBD1 matches 7 bases in the middle. The DNA sequence is as follows: TGTGCCAGTAGTACCCAGACAGGGAAACAATCAGTCCAGCATTTT. Its protein is CASSTQTGKQSVQHF.